This TCR beta chain was recovered during a study of CD8 T cell repertoires and HIV-1 epitope variants. About the research overall: Controls included no peptide, Ebola AY9 epitope, and a CMV, EBV, flu pool. Enriched T cells were co-cultured with equal numbers of autologous T cell-negative antigen-presenting cells. The baseline condition was 1M T cells left uncultured.

The CDR3 has 18 amino acids. V gave up 4 bases and J gave up 2 bases, with 20 bases separating them. CDR1 and CDR2 (germline): SGHTA, FQGNSA. Method: immunoSEQ multiplex PCR; TCRdb's copy keeps in-frame clones and lacks some. The sample has roughly 4,500 clones, about 70% seen once. About this clone itself: Its antigen is still unknown.

V gene TRBV7-2 combines with J gene TRBJ1-4; tentative D call: TRBD1 (6 bases). This clonotype originated in a male donor with HIV. The sample consisted of cultured CD8+ T cells derived from PBMCs. The CDR3 sequence: CASSSTPRSGATNEKLFF. The CDR3 nucleotides read TGTGCCAGCAGCTCGACCCCCCGTTCGGGGGCGACTAATGAAAAACTGTTTTTT.